A selection of T cell receptor beta chains follows, all from one sample in a study of blood T cell repertoires in COVID-19. Produced via immunoSEQ multiplex PCR; TCRdb's table is partial and in-frame only. The sample holds 300,000 to 400,000 clones, 80% to 90% seen once. The material sequenced was peripheral blood. The source is a man younger than 45 with COVID-19, enrolled during active disease. Each CDR3 is given with its conserved first and last residue. The D gene is left open where the match is weak. Expanded clones get a size class; other rows say once, few or many, or leave the size out.

NA TRBJ2-2 TRBV28 once TGTGCCAGCAGTCCCCGCTACTCTTCGGAGCACACCGGGGAGCTGTTTTTT CASSPRYSSEHTGELFF
NA TRBJ2-1 TRBV28 NA TGTGCCAGCAGTCCGTACCCTCCTCGGGAGCAGTTCTTC CASSPYPPREQFF
NA TRBJ2-1 TRBV16 NA TGTGCCAGCAGACCTACTCCGAGCTCCTACAATGAGCAGTTCTTC CASRPTPSSYNEQFF
TRBD2 TRBJ2-7 TRBV9 NA TGTGCCAGCAGCGTAGAAACTAGCGGGGATCTATACTACGAGCAGTACTTC CASSVETSGDLYYEQYF
NA TRBJ2-7 TRBV5-6 NA TGTGCCAGCAGCTTGTCTTTCAGGGGCTACTACGAGCAGTACTTC CASSLSFRGYYEQYF
TRBD1 TRBJ2-7 TRBV5-4 NA TGTGCCAGCAGCTTGGCCGGGACAGTCTCCTACGAGCAGTACTTC CASSLAGTVSYEQYF
TRBD2 TRBJ2-5 TRBV18 NA TGTGCCAGCTCGGGGACTACGTACCAAGAGACCCAGTACTTC CASSGTTYQETQYF
NA TRBJ1-4 TRBV20-1 NA TGCAGTGCCCAGGAAGAAAAACTGTTTTTT CSAQEEKLFF
NA TRBJ1-5 TRBV7-9 NA TGTGCCAGCAGCTTAGGCGGACAAGGCAATCAGCCCCAGCATTTT CASSLGGQGNQPQHF
TRBD1 TRBJ2-3 TRBV7-9 NA TGTGCCAGCAGCTCCAACACAGGGGTTTCGACAGATACGCAGTATTTT CASSSNTGVSTDTQYF
NA TRBJ2-7 TRBV7-8 NA TGTGCCAGCAGCTTATACGGGACAATTAACTACGAGCAGTACTTC CASSLYGTINYEQYF
TRBD1 TRBJ2-7 TRBV5-4 NA TGTGCCAGCAGCCGGACAGGGGGCGTCTACGAGCAGTACTTC CASSRTGGVYEQYF
TRBD2 TRBJ2-2 TRBV18 NA TGTGCCAGCTCACCGCGAATGTCCGGGACTAGCGGGTTGAACACCGGGGAGCTGTTTTTT CASSPRMSGTSGLNTGELFF
NA TRBJ2-1 TRBV12-3/TRBV12-4 NA TGTGCCAGCAGGTGGAGTTACGTTAATGAGCAGTTCTTC CASRWSYVNEQFF
NA TRBJ2-3 TRBV2 few TGTGCCAGCACTCCTGCGACAAACACAGATACGCAGTATTTT CASTPATNTDTQYF
TRBD1 TRBJ1-5 TRBV29-1 NA TGCAGCGTACGACAGGGGAATAGCAATCAGCCCCAGCATTTT CSVRQGNSNQPQHF
NA TRBJ2-5 TRBV3-1/TRBV3-2 once TGTGCCAGCAGCCGACATGCGGGCAGGGGACAAGAGACCCAGTACTTC CASSRHAGRGQETQYF
NA TRBJ2-1 TRBV5-4 few TGTGCCAGCTCAATGGAAGGGGGGGATGAGCAGTTCTTC CASSMEGGDEQFF
TRBD2 TRBJ2-5 TRBV11-2 NA TGTGCCAGCAGCTTTAGCGGGAGGGGAGAGACCCAGTACTTC CASSFSGRGETQYF
NA TRBJ2-4 TRBV5-4 NA TGTGCCAGCAGCTTGGACTTTCAGGACATTCAGTACTTC CASSLDFQDIQYF
NA TRBJ1-1 TRBV11-1 NA TGTGCCAGCAGCCCCAGGGTCTACACTGAAGCTTTCTTT CASSPRVYTEAFF
NA TRBJ2-7 TRBV11-1 NA TGTGCCAGCAGCCATATAACGAGCTACGAGCAGTACTTC CASSHITSYEQYF
TRBD2 TRBJ2-3 TRBV5-1 NA TGCGCCAGCAGCTTGGCCATAGGACTAGACCATAGAGATACGCAGTATTTT CASSLAIGLDHRDTQYF
NA TRBJ1-3 TRBV19 once TGTGCCAGTAATGTCCTCTCTGGAAACACCATATATTTT CASNVLSGNTIYF
NA TRBJ1-2 TRBV7-2 NA TGTGCCAGCAGCTTAGTCGGAGGGGCCCCTACTAACTATGGCTACACCTTC CASSLVGGAPTNYGYTF
NA TRBJ1-5 TRBV19 NA TGTGCCAGTAGTATCGGACAGCAGCCCCAGCATTTT CASSIGQQPQHF
NA TRBJ1-2 TRBV4-1 once TGCGCCAGCAGCCGCCGGGAGGACTATGGCTACACCTTC CASSRREDYGYTF
TRBD1 TRBJ1-1 TRBV18 NA TGTGCCAGCTCACTCTGGAAACAGGGGTTGAACACTGAAGCTTTCTTT CASSLWKQGLNTEAFF